This T cell receptor beta chain was captured by sequencing in a study of shared clonotypes between healthy human individuals. Deep-level running was used for the assay. Generated by immunoSEQ multiplex PCR, the TCRdb table keeps only in-frame clones and is missing some. The data contain around 1.1 million clones, roughly 80% of them singletons. Study-level results: Against clonotypes common to all four donors, non-shared ones had lower generation probabilities. The low donor count limited represented genetic and exposure-history diversity.

Details on this clone: Its antigen is currently unknown.

The V gene lost 2 bases and the J gene lost 4 bases, with 11 bases spanning the gap. Germline loops: CDR1 SGHRS, CDR2 YFSETQ. The CDR3 is 14 residues long. Sequencing was done on a sample of memory CD4+ T cells from PBMCs. Subset described: CD45RA-negative fraction. The receptor's source is a man aged 18-30 years in good health. Some clones in this sample may be carry-over from other donors' samples. The chain uses TRBV5-1 and TRBJ2-3; possibly TRBD1 for D (6 bases). CDR3 sequence (DNA): TGCGCCAGCAGCTTCCGACAGGTACCAGATACGCAGTATTTT. Translation gives CASSFRQVPDTQYF.